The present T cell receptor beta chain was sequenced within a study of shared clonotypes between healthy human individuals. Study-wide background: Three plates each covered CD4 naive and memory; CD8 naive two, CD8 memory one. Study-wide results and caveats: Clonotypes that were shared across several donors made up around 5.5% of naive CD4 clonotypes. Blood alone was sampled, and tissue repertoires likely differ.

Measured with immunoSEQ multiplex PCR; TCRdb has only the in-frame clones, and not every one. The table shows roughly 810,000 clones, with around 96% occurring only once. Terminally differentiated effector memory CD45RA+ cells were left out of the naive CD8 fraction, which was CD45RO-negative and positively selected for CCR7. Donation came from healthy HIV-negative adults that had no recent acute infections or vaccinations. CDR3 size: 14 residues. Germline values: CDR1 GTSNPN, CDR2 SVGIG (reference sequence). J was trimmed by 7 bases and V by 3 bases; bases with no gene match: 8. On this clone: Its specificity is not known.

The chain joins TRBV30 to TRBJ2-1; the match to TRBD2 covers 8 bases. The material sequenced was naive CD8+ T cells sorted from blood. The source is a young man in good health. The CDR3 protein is CAWRASGRLNEQFF. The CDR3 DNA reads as TGTGCCTGGAGAGCCAGCGGGAGACTAAATGAGCAGTTCTTC.